The next 22 T cell receptor beta chains were all read from a single sample in a study of blood T cell repertoires in COVID-19. TCRdb's copy holds only in-frame clones and misses some; the assay was immunoSEQ multiplex PCR. The data contain some 150,000 clones, approximately 90% of them singletons. The sequenced material came from peripheral blood. Receptor source: a woman between 50 and 59 years old with active or convalescent COVID-19.

The rearrangement links TRBV9 to TRBJ2-2, with a possible D match to TRBD2 (5 bases). Germline CDR1 is SGDLS and CDR2 is YYNGEE. The V gene lost 1 base and the J gene lost 6 bases, with 10 bases spanning the gap. The CDR3 has 14 residues. The CDR3 protein is CASSVPWGAGELFF. In nucleotides, the CDR3 is TGTGCCAGCAGCGTACCCTGGGGAGCCGGGGAGCTGTTTTTT.

The chain uses TRBV6-1 and TRBJ2-1, with D possibly being TRBD2 (6 bases). The CDR3 runs to 16 residues. V lost 3 bases and J 7 bases, leaving 19 bases between the germline ends. Looked up from germline, CDR1 is MNHNS and CDR2 is SASEGT. The CDR3 loop is CASSDSMASVGNEQFF. The CDR3 DNA reads TGTGCCAGCAGTGATTCTATGGCTAGCGTTGGGAATGAGCAGTTCTTC.

This clone was recorded only once. The gene calls are TRBV6-5 and TRBJ1-2; 8 nucleotides line up with TRBD1. The V segment lost 4 bases and the J segment 4 bases; nucleotides outside the gene matches: 8. From germline, CDR1 is MNHEY and CDR2 SVGAGI. The CDR3 consists of 15 residues. CDR3 protein: CASSSWIGQGYGYTF. CDR3 sequence (DNA): TGTGCCAGCAGTTCATGGATTGGACAGGGCTATGGCTACACCTTC.

The V gene is TRBV11-2, the J gene TRBJ2-5, with D possibly being TRBD2 (5 bases). CDR3 length: 14 residues. Trimming removed 2 bases from V and 7 bases from J, with 14 bases in between. Per the germline V gene, CDR1 is SGHAT and CDR2 is FQNNGV. The CDR3 DNA is TGTGCCAGCAGCTTATTCGCCGGGGATGGGACCCAGTACTTC. Residues: CASSLFAGDGTQYF.

This clone occurred once. J is TRBJ2-7 and V is TRBV7-6, with 10 bases identical to TRBD1. The CDR3 sequence is 15 residues long. Germline trimming cut 1 base from V and 0 bases from J; bases unmatched to any gene: 0. The germline CDR1 and CDR2 sequences are SGHVS and FNYEAQ. In nucleotides, the CDR3 is TGTGCCAGCAGCTTAGGGGACAGGGGCTCCTACGAGCAGTACTTC. It translates to CASSLGDRGSYEQYF.

The genes are TRBV5-1 and TRBJ2-2; 9 bases fit TRBD2. Germline-derived CDR1 and CDR2 are SGHRS and YFSETQ. The CDR3 contains 16 residues. J lost 1 base, V lost 4 bases, and 5 bases had no gene match. In nucleotides, the CDR3 is TGCGCCAGCAGCCCGCGGGAGGGGAGGAACACCGGGGAGCTGTTTTTT. Its translation: CASSPREGRNTGELFF.

In regard to this clone: Other DNA sequences in the sample encode the same CDR3. The CDR3: CASSLTGTGELFF. CDR3 nucleotides: TGCGCCAGCAGCTTGACGGGAACCGGGGAGCTGTTTTTT. V is TRBV5-1 and J is TRBJ2-2, with D perhaps matching TRBD2 (5 bases). This CDR3 comprises 13 residues. Germline lookup yields CDR1 SGHRS and CDR2 YFSETQ. With 1 base removed from V and 5 bases from J, the gap between germline ends came to 6 bases.

The chain carries TRBV12-5 and TRBJ2-3, with a possible D match to TRBD2 (6 bases). The ends were cut back, 3 bases at V and 0 bases at J, with 19 bases in the middle. Germline assignment: CDR1 LGHNT and CDR2 FRNRAP. The CDR3 contains 18 residues. The CDR3 region has the DNA TGTGCTAGTGGTTTTTACCCGACAGTACTAGCTAGCACAGATACGCAGTATTTT. Its protein product is CASGFYPTVLASTDTQYF.

The rearrangement links TRBV5-4 to TRBJ2-1; possibly TRBD2 for D (5 bases). The germline CDR1 and CDR2 sequences are SGHNT and YYREEE (reference sequence). Trimming shortened V by 2 bases and J by 0 bases, and 9 bases separated the two germline ends. This CDR3 region has 15 residues. CDR3 nucleotide sequence: TGTGCCAGCAGCTTTGCAGGAGGCTCCTACAATGAGCAGTTCTTC. Its protein product is CASSFAGGSYNEQFF.

The chain is built from TRBV19 and TRBJ1-4; TRBD1 aligns across 8 bases. Per the germline V gene, CDR1 is LNHDA and CDR2 is SQIVND (reference sequence). The CDR3 extends over 14 amino acids. The ends lost 6 bases at V and 3 bases at J; junction bases unmatched: 3. CDR3 coding DNA: TGTGCCAGTAGCAGACAGGGGCCTAATGAAAAACTGTTTTTT. This sequence encodes CASSRQGPNEKLFF.

The chain recombines TRBV11-2 with TRBJ2-2; D unresolved. The CDR3 length is 13 residues. V lost 5 bases and J lost 6, with 10 bases in between. From germline, CDR1 is SGHAT and CDR2 FQNNGV. The CDR3 region has the DNA TGTGCCAGCAGCCAGATGCGGTCCGGGGAGCTGTTTTTT. It encodes CASSQMRSGELFF.

The gene calls are TRBV28 and TRBJ2-6; the D gene is possibly TRBD1 (8 bases). The V gene lost 8 bases and the J gene lost 1 base, with 12 bases spanning the gap. Germline V lookup: CDR1 MDHEN, CDR2 SYDVKM. The CDR3 runs to 15 residues. In nucleotides, the CDR3 is TGTGCCAGCCTACAGGGGGGGTCTGGGGCCAACGTCCTGACTTTC. Its protein is CASLQGGSGANVLTF.

This clone was observed once. V usage is TRBV27 and J usage is TRBJ2-1; D is unresolved. V gave up 5 bases and J gave up 0 bases, with 14 bases separating them. The CDR3 covers 16 residues. The V gene's germline CDR1 is MNHEY and CDR2 SMNVEV (reference sequence). The CDR3: CASSPGRTVSYNEQFF. The CDR3 DNA is TGTGCCAGCAGTCCGGGTCGAACGGTCTCCTACAATGAGCAGTTCTTC.

The rearrangement uses TRBV4-2 and TRBJ2-7; 9 bases align to TRBD1. V was pared by 4 bases and J by 0 bases, with 4 bases of the junction left unmatched. This CDR3 spans 15 amino acids. Germline V gene sequence: CDR1 LGHNA, CDR2 YNFKEQ. In DNA form, the CDR3 reads TGTGCCAGCAGCCCGGGACAGGGAAGCTCCTACGAGCAGTACTTC. Amino acids: CASSPGQGSSYEQYF.

This clone was seen once. The chain has TRBV15 and TRBJ2-1; 9 bases agree with TRBD2. V shed 1 base and J 9 bases; nucleotides not matched to a gene: 13. The CDR3 contains 17 residues. CDR1 and CDR2 (germline): LNHNV, YYDKDF (reference sequence). The CDR3 spells CATSRGAGAGGPSEQFF. The CDR3 nucleotides read TGTGCCACCAGCAGAGGCGCGGGGGCGGGGGGGCCGAGTGAGCAGTTCTTC.

The chain couples TRBV28 to TRBJ1-2; the D is unclear. V gave up 6 bases and J gave up 4 bases, with 15 bases separating them. Looked up from germline, CDR1 is MDHEN and CDR2 is SYDVKM. CDR3 length: 14 residues. The DNA of the CDR3 is TGTGCCAGCAGCACTGGCGCGGATTCCTATGGCTACACCTTC. This encodes CASSTGADSYGYTF.

J is TRBJ1-2 and V is TRBV30; no definite D call. CDR1 is GTSNPN, CDR2 SVGIG, per germline (reference sequence). Trimming took off 0 bases at V and 7 bases at J, with 12 bases between the two ends. This CDR3 has 13 residues. CDR3 sequence: CAWSVLLQSGYTF. CDR3 sequence (DNA): TGTGCCTGGAGTGTACTTCTACAGAGTGGCTACACCTTC.

The V and J genes are TRBV11-2 and TRBJ2-5; 9 positions match TRBD2. This CDR3 is built from 15 residues. Germline V gene data show CDR1 as SGHAT and CDR2 as FQNNGV. The J segment lost 3 bases and the V segment lost 4 bases, leaving 6 bases of the junction unmatched. In DNA form, the CDR3 reads TGTGCCAGCAGCTCTTCTAGCGGGGTTGAAGAGACCCAGTACTTC. It yields the protein CASSSSSGVEETQYF.

The J gene is TRBJ2-1, the V gene TRBV7-9; 7 bases map to TRBD2. The CDR3 loop spans 17 amino acids. Looked up from germline, CDR1 is SEHNR and CDR2 is FQNEAQ (reference sequence). Trimming took 5 bases from V and 6 from J; bases not matched to a gene: 16. CDR3 in DNA: TGTGCCAGCAGCCTTCGGCGTTCCAGGGAGGGGATCAATGAGCAGTTCTTC. It specifies CASSLRRSREGINEQFF.

The chain recombines TRBV5-1 with TRBJ1-1; TRBD1 is a possible D gene (5 bases). The CDR3 length is 13 residues. The germline CDR1 and CDR2 sequences are SGHRS and YFSETQ. Deletions cut 2 bases from V and 5 bases from J, with 10 bases between. In DNA form, the CDR3 reads TGCGCCAGCAGCTTATCTCGGGGGACTGAAGCTTTCTTT. Encoded protein: CASSLSRGTEAFF.

This clone was recorded only once. The chain carries TRBV7-2 and TRBJ1-5, with 9 bases aligning to TRBD1. V was clipped by 3 bases and J by 5 bases; unmatched bases: 5. The CDR3 consists of 15 residues. Germline V gene lookup returns CDR1 SGHTA and CDR2 FQGNSA. This CDR3 is CASSFGRQGDQPQHF. The CDR3 DNA follows: TGTGCCAGCAGCTTTGGTCGACAGGGGGATCAGCCCCAGCATTTT.

Comments on this clone: Other DNA variants within this sample encode the same CDR3. The chain joins TRBV27 to TRBJ1-1, with 7 nucleotides matching TRBD1. Germline-derived CDR1 and CDR2 are MNHEY and SMNVEV (reference sequence). The trim removed 2 bases at V and 4 bases at J, leaving 1 base unmatched. This CDR3 spans 13 amino acids. CDR3 region: CASSLTGVTEAFF. The CDR3 DNA reads as TGTGCCAGCAGTTTAACAGGGGTCACTGAAGCTTTCTTT.